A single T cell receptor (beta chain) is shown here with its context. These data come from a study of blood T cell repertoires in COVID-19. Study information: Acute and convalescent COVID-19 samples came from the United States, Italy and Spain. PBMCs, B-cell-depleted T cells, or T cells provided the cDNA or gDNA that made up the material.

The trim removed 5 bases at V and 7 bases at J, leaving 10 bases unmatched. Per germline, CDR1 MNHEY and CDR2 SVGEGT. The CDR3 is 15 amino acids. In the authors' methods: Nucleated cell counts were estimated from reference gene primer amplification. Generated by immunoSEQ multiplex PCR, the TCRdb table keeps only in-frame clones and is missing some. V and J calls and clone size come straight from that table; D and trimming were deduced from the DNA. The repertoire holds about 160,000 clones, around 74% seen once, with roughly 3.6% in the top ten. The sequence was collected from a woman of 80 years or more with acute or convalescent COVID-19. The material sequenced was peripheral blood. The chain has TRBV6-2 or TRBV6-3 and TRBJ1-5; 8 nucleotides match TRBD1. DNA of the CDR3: TGTGCCAGCAGTAGCGGACAGGGTCTAAAACAGCCCCAGCATTTT. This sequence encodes CASSSGQGLKQPQHF.